One and the same sample provided the 22 T cell receptor beta chains below, sequenced in a study of CD8 T cells in Susac syndrome (dated by TCRdb to the late 2010s). To prepare the library, the immunoSEQ multiplex PCR assay was applied. RNA was extracted with the RNeasy kit and roughly 0.45 to 1 ug was reverse transcribed using random hexamers. TCRdb passed the public sequencing reads through fastp at Q25 and MiXCR, retaining productive beta sequences. Each CDR3 protein appears once, grouped with its most common genes and DNA. In all, the sample holds more than 95,000 distinct CDR3 sequences, and 90% to 95% of those were seen once. The top ten hold roughly 0.33% of the sample. The source material was CD8+ T cells from PBMCs. The receptors here all came from a human donor with multiple sclerosis.

This chain joins TRBV11-2 and TRBJ2-1; 12 bases are shared with TRBD1. CDR1 is SGHAT, CDR2 FQNNGV, per germline. Trimming took 8 bases from V and 7 from J; bases not matched to a gene: 9. This CDR3 comprises 15 residues. The CDR3 loop is CASLSRDRGQNEQFF. Here the CDR3 DNA reads TGTGCCAGCCTCTCAAGGGACAGGGGGCAGAATGAGCAGTTCTTC.

This chain links TRBV24-1 with TRBJ2-2; maybe TRBD1 (5 bases). In germline, CDR1 is KGHDR, CDR2 SFDVKD. This CDR3 is 13 amino acids long. The germline V and J ends were trimmed by 7 bases and 0 bases, with 5 bases remaining between them. The CDR3 reads CATRTANTGELFF. As DNA, the CDR3 is TGTGCCACCAGGACAGCGAACACCGGGGAGCTGTTTTTT.

V gene TRBV28 combines with J gene TRBJ2-7; 7 bases map to TRBD1. CDR3 length: 15 amino acids. CDR1 is MDHEN, CDR2 SYDVKM, per germline. J gave up 6 bases and V 4 bases, and 12 bases lay outside the gene matches. In DNA form, the CDR3 reads TGTGCCAGCAGTTCCGGACAGGTCCCACGGGGCGAGCAGTACTTC. It is translated as CASSSGQVPRGEQYF.

V gene TRBV19 combines with J gene TRBJ1-5; D remains ambiguous. V was cut by 3 bases and J by 2 bases, with 5 bases left in between. From germline, CDR1 is LNHDA and CDR2 SQIVND (reference sequence). CDR3 size: 13 residues. CDR3 protein: CASSIGGNQPQHF. CDR3 DNA: TGTGCCAGTAGTATCGGTGGCAATCAGCCCCAGCATTTT.

The V gene is TRBV29-1, the J gene TRBJ1-1, with D hard to call. The V end lost 6 bases, the J end lost 0 bases, and 8 bases lay between the germline ends. The CDR3 consists of 12 residues. Germline V CDR1 and CDR2: SQVTM, ANQGSEA. The DNA for the CDR3 is TGCAGCGTGGCACTTCTGAACACTGAAGCTTTCTTT. Protein sequence: CSVALLNTEAFF.

This chain connects TRBV27 to TRBJ1-5, with D possibly matching TRBD1 (5 bases). Trimming shortened V by 1 base and J by 5 bases, and 9 bases separated the two germline ends. CDR1 MNHEY and CDR2 SMNVEV come from the germline V gene (reference sequence). The CDR3 is 14 amino acids. The CDR3: CASSLLQGYQPQHF. The DNA of the CDR3 is TGTGCCAGCAGTTTATTGCAGGGTTATCAGCCCCAGCATTTT.

The chain couples TRBV6-4 to TRBJ2-5; D may be TRBD2 (5 bases). Germline CDR1 MRHNA, CDR2 SNTAGT. The CDR3 runs to 12 residues. V shed 4 bases and J shed 9 bases, with 12 bases lying between them. The CDR3 DNA is TGTGCCAGCAGTGGTCTCCGGGATGCCCAGTACTTC. This translates into CASSGLRDAQYF.

The genes are TRBV19 and TRBJ1-4; 7 bases align to TRBD1. The V gene's germline CDR1 is LNHDA and CDR2 SQIVND (reference sequence). The CDR3 extends over 18 amino acids. After removal of 7 bases from V and 0 bases from J, the junction contained 14 bases not matched to a gene. The CDR3 DNA reads as TGTGCCAGTACGGGGGCAGGGGGATTACTGGCAACTAATGAAAAACTGTTTTTT. It yields the protein CASTGAGGLLATNEKLFF.

This rearrangement joins TRBV7-9 to TRBJ2-7, with 8 bases that match TRBD1. Looked up from germline, CDR1 is SEHNR and CDR2 is FQNEAQ (reference sequence). The trim removed 5 bases at V and 2 bases at J, leaving 5 bases unmatched. This CDR3 has 14 amino acids. CDR3 nucleotides: TGTGCCAGCAGCGAGGACAGGGAGGCCTACGAGCAGTACTTC. Amino acid sequence: CASSEDREAYEQYF.

This rearrangement joins TRBV6-5 to TRBJ1-5; D is uncertain. Between the trimmed V and J ends, which lost 7 bases and 0 bases, there was a span of 7 bases. This CDR3 spans 13 amino acids. The germline CDR1 and CDR2 sequences are MNHEY and SVGAGI. Written as DNA, the CDR3 is TGTGCCAGCATGAGAGATAGCAATCAGCCCCAGCATTTT. Amino acids: CASMRDSNQPQHF.

CDR3 sequence: CASSLGLSGDYYEQYF. CDR3 nucleotides: TGTGCCAGCAGCCTGGGACTTAGTGGGGACTACTACGAGCAGTACTTC. The chain has TRBV7-8 and TRBJ2-7, with 7 bases that match TRBD2. Germline trimming cut 5 bases from V and 3 bases from J; bases unmatched to any gene: 13. The CDR3 runs 16 residues. Looked up from germline, CDR1 is SGHVS and CDR2 is FQNEAQ.

This chain uses TRBV2 with TRBJ1-2; D is possibly TRBD1 (6 bases). The V end lost 7 bases, the J end lost 1 base, and 10 bases lay between the germline ends. The CDR3 loop spans 13 amino acids. Germline V gives CDR1 SNHLY, CDR2 FYNNEI. The CDR3 loop reads CASTTGDNYGYTF. The CDR3 DNA sequence: TGTGCCAGCACGACAGGAGATAACTATGGCTACACCTTC.

V and J are TRBV27 and TRBJ2-4; 7 nucleotides line up with TRBD2. The CDR3 runs to 14 residues. Germline V gives CDR1 MNHEY, CDR2 SMNVEV (reference sequence). V lost 0 bases and J lost 6; bases outside the gene matches: 2. The CDR3 is CASSLSRGRNIQYF. CDR3 coding DNA: TGTGCCAGCAGTTTATCGCGGGGGAGAAACATTCAGTACTTC.

This chain connects TRBV7-2 to TRBJ1-1, with D perhaps TRBD1 (5 bases). V lost 5 bases and J lost 1, with 14 bases in between. Germline V gives CDR1 SGHTA, CDR2 FQGNSA. This CDR3 is 15 amino acids long. The CDR3 DNA follows: TGTGCCAGCAGCAAAAGGCAGGGTGCGAACACTGAAGCTTTCTTT. The encoded protein is CASSKRQGANTEAFF.

The J gene is TRBJ2-7, the V gene TRBV11-1; perhaps TRBD2 as D (6 bases). The ends were cut back, 5 bases at V and 3 bases at J, with 35 bases in the middle. The CDR3 runs to 21 residues. Germline assignment: CDR1 SGHAT and CDR2 FQDESV (reference sequence). CDR3 sequence reads: CASSVPPGPTGPSARDYEQYV. For the CDR3, the DNA is TGTGCCAGCAGCGTTCCCCCGGGCCCCACGGGGCCTAGCGCCCGGGACTACGAGCAGTACGTC.

This clonotype has just one count. The CDR3 DNA reads TGTGCCAGCAGCTTAAGTCCGGGACAGGGGGACTACGAGCAGTACTTC. Protein sequence: CASSLSPGQGDYEQYF. This chain links TRBV7-7 with TRBJ2-7; 11 nucleotides align to TRBD1. V shed 2 bases and J 3 bases; nucleotides not matched to a gene: 6. This CDR3 has 16 residues. Germline V gene lookup returns CDR1 SSHAT and CDR2 FNYEAQ (reference sequence). Full variable domain (missing parts from reference TRBV7-7 and TRBJ2-7): GAGVSQSPRYKVTKRGQDVTLRCDPISSHATLYWYQQALGQGPEFLTYFNYEAQPDKSGLPSDRFSAERPEGSISTLTIQRTEQRDSAMYRCASSLSPGQGDYEQYFGPGTRLTVT.

The chain links TRBV15 to TRBJ1-2; D is unclear. Trimming stripped 4 bases from V and 2 bases from J, with 11 bases between. Germline V CDR1 and CDR2: LNHNV, YYDKDF (reference sequence). The CDR3 runs to 14 residues. The CDR3 here is CATSNTGRNYGYTF. The CDR3 DNA is TGTGCCACCAGCAACACCGGACGGAACTATGGCTACACCTTC.

The genes are TRBV2 and TRBJ2-1; 8 nucleotides agree with TRBD2. Germline V gene data show CDR1 as SNHLY and CDR2 as FYNNEI. This CDR3 spans 14 amino acids. Trimming at V came to 8 bases and at J to 6 bases, leaving 9 bases not matched to a gene. The CDR3 nucleotides read TGTGCCAGCTGGGGGACTAGTTCAGGCAATGAGCAGTTCTTC. Translation: CASWGTSSGNEQFF.

The chain combines TRBV4-1 with TRBJ2-3; D remains ambiguous. V was clipped by 0 bases and J by 2 bases, with 9 bases between them. Per the germline V gene, CDR1 is MGHRA and CDR2 is YSYEKL. This CDR3 contains 15 residues. As DNA, the CDR3 is TGCGCCAGCAGCCAAGAAGGCTTTTTCACAGATACGCAGTATTTT. Amino acids: CASSQEGFFTDTQYF.

The V call is TRBV29-1, the J call TRBJ2-1; tentative D call: TRBD2 (7 bases). The germline gives CDR1 SQVTM, CDR2 ANQGSEA. V shed 8 bases and J shed 0 bases, with 14 bases lying between them. CDR3 length: 14 residues. The CDR3 region has the DNA TGCAGCTTCGAGGGGGGGAGCTCCTACAATGAGCAGTTCTTC. It codes for CSFEGGSSYNEQFF.

The J gene is TRBJ2-3, the V gene TRBV7-8; D might be TRBD2 (5 bases). In germline, CDR1 is SGHVS, CDR2 FQNEAQ. The germline V and J ends were trimmed by 8 bases and 2 bases, with 11 bases remaining between them. The CDR3 covers 13 residues. DNA of the CDR3: TGTGCCAGCGCCGGCGGGTACACAGATACGCAGTATTTT. Its translation is CASAGGYTDTQYF.

This clonotype has a single count. The chain has TRBV12-3 or TRBV12-4 and TRBJ1-2, with D possibly TRBD1 on 5 matching bases. This CDR3 region has 15 residues. V lost 5 bases, J lost 6 bases, and 19 bases lay in between. CDR3 protein: CASSLAVRGGDGYTF. In nucleotides, the CDR3 is TGTGCCAGCAGTCTCGCCGTGAGGGGTGGGGATGGCTACACCTTC.